This entry lists 27 T cell receptor beta chains sequenced from one sample in a study of chemoradiotherapy in HPV16-positive cancers. Using immunoSEQ multiplex PCR, the repertoire was profiled, and TCRdb retains in-frame clones only, with some absent. The sample records approximately 13,000 clones, around 70% being singletons. Sample collection was performed from a patient who underwent chemoradiotherapy. These receptors were taken from a human donor with HPV-associated anogenital cancer.

In its sample, this clone was seen a few times. A read error may produce the germline difference seen at one junction end. J is TRBJ2-5 and V is TRBV10-1, with D unclear. This CDR3 is 11 amino acids long. The germline V gene has CDR1 WNHNN and CDR2 SYGVQD (reference sequence). The CDR3 DNA follows: TGCGCCAGCAGTGAGGCTACATCGAAAAACTTC. Protein product: CASSEATSKNF.

The rearrangement links TRBV7-9 to TRBJ2-2, with D perhaps matching TRBD2 (6 bases). This CDR3 region has 19 residues. Germline V lookup: CDR1 SEHNR, CDR2 FQNEAQ (reference sequence). The V end was cut by 0 bases, the J end by 0 bases, with 17 bases between. The CDR3 loop reads CASSLAYSGRRPNTGELFF. The DNA for the CDR3 is TGTGCCAGCAGCTTAGCTTATTCAGGGAGGCGCCCGAACACCGGGGAGCTGTTTTTT.

The chain combines TRBV4-1 with TRBJ1-4; D is unclear. CDR3 size: 13 residues. V was shortened by 5 bases and J by 4 bases, with 8 bases between the two germline ends. In germline, CDR1 is MGHRA, CDR2 YSYEKL. The DNA of the CDR3 is TGCGCCAGCAGCTTAAGCTTTAATGAAAAACTGTTTTTT. Translating it yields CASSLSFNEKLFF.

V and J are TRBV5-5 and TRBJ1-2, with D uncertain. The CDR3 is 11 amino acids. Trimming pared 3 bases from V and 8 bases from J, leaving 8 bases between. CDR1 and CDR2 from the germline V gene are SGHKS and YYEKEE (reference sequence). Written as DNA, the CDR3 is TGTGCCAGCAGCTCCGAATGGGGCTACACCTTC. Protein product: CASSSEWGYTF.

V is TRBV6-1 and J is TRBJ2-7; 10 positions match TRBD1. CDR1 is MNHNS, CDR2 SASEGT, per germline. The CDR3 is made up of 15 amino acids. V lost 5 bases, J lost 2 bases, and 6 bases stayed unmatched. CDR3 sequence (DNA): TGTGCCAGCAGTTGGGGACAGGGGCCCACCTACGAGCAGTACTTC. This codes for CASSWGQGPTYEQYF.

This clone was detected only a few times. V usage is TRBV6-4 and J usage is TRBJ2-1, with 8 positions matching TRBD1. The CDR3 runs to 16 residues. Germline loops: CDR1 MRHNA, CDR2 SNTAGT. Losses at the gene ends were 0 bases for V and 4 bases for J; bases not matched to a gene: 5. The CDR3 spells CASSDSSGGPYNEQFF. CDR3 DNA: TGTGCCAGCAGTGACTCGTCAGGGGGCCCTTACAATGAGCAGTTCTTC.

This clone has a handful of counts. The rearrangement links TRBV5-1 to TRBJ1-6; 12 bases are shared with TRBD1. With 4 bases clipped from V and 10 bases from J, the junction kept 9 bases outside the gene matches. The germline gives CDR1 SGHRS, CDR2 YFSETQ. The CDR3 contains 16 residues. CDR3 amino acids: CASSLGTGGAESPLHF. In DNA, the CDR3 is TGCGCCAGCAGCCTAGGGACAGGGGGCGCGGAGTCACCCCTCCACTTT.

This rearrangement joins TRBV5-6 to TRBJ1-5, with D perhaps TRBD1 (5 bases). The CDR3 is 15 residues long. Germline values: CDR1 SGHDT, CDR2 YYEEEE. Trimming shortened V by 1 base and J by 0 bases, and 8 bases separated the two germline ends. CDR3 in DNA: TGTGCCAGCAGCTTGTTGGGGGGTAGCAATCAGCCCCAGCATTTT. Protein sequence: CASSLLGGSNQPQHF.

This clone has more than one count but fewer than ten. This chain joins TRBV27 and TRBJ2-2; perhaps TRBD2 as D (5 bases). CDR1 is MNHEY, CDR2 SMNVEV, per germline (reference sequence). V shed 3 bases and J shed 5 bases, with 10 bases lying between them. This CDR3 comprises 14 residues. The CDR3 is CASSFTGITGELFF. The CDR3 DNA follows: TGTGCCAGCAGTTTTACGGGGATAACCGGGGAGCTGTTTTTT.

The chain combines TRBV10-3 with TRBJ1-2; unclear D gene. This CDR3 is 14 amino acids long. Trimming stripped 4 bases from V and 0 bases from J, with 9 bases between. Germline V gene sequence: CDR1 ENHRY, CDR2 SYGVKD. CDR3 amino acids: CAISGLGTNYGYTF. In DNA form, the CDR3 reads TGTGCCATCAGTGGGTTAGGGACTAACTATGGCTACACCTTC.

J is TRBJ2-2 and V is TRBV7-2; a weak D match, TRBD2 (6 bases). This CDR3 region has 13 residues. CDR1 SGHTA and CDR2 FQGNSA come from the germline V gene. V was cut by 4 bases and J by 6 bases, with 9 bases left in between. CDR3 protein: CASSSRLAGELFF. CDR3 DNA sequence: TGTGCCAGCAGCTCAAGACTAGCCGGGGAGCTGTTTTTT.

J is TRBJ2-2 and V is TRBV21-1; the table's D call of TRBD1 was not tested on the DNA. TRBV21-1 counts as a pseudogene. The CDR3 has 16 residues. The CDR3 sequence is CASTFWGTGPTGELFF. The CDR3 DNA follows: TGTGCCAGCACCTTTTGGGGGACAGGGCCAACCGGGGAGCTGTTTTTT.

The CDR3 reads CAWTKIPQGLETF. CDR3 DNA: TGTGCCTGGACCAAAATCCCGCAGGGGTTAGAAACCTTC. The V and J genes are TRBV30 and TRBJ1-2; maybe TRBD1 (6 bases). Germline V gene sequence: CDR1 GTSNPN, CDR2 SVGIG (reference sequence). Trimming shortened V by 4 bases and J by 14 bases, and 23 bases separated the two germline ends. This CDR3 comprises 13 residues.

The chain employs TRBV7-2 and TRBJ2-3; D is unresolved. The V gene's germline CDR1 is SGHTA and CDR2 FQGNSA. The CDR3 is 13 amino acids. V was pared by 1 base and J by 10 bases, with 12 bases between. This chain's CDR3 is CASSLGVSAPQYF. The CDR3 DNA sequence: TGTGCCAGCAGCTTAGGGGTTTCGGCGCCGCAGTATTTT.

This clone was observed a few times. The chain employs TRBV7-8 and TRBJ2-5; 7 bases align to TRBD2. From germline, CDR1 is SGHVS and CDR2 FQNEAQ. CDR3 length: 14 amino acids. J lost 2 bases, V lost 5 bases, and 5 bases had no gene match. This chain's CDR3 is CASSTRLAQETQYF. The CDR3 bases are TGTGCCAGCAGCACTCGACTAGCTCAAGAGACCCAGTACTTC. The whole variable domain, filled in from reference TRBV7-8 and TRBJ2-5, reads GAGVSQSPRYKVAKRGQDVALRCDPISGHVSLFWYQQALGQGPEFLTYFQNEAQLDKSGLPSDRFFAERPEGSVSTLKIQRTQQEDSAVYLCASSTRLAQETQYFGPGTRLLVL.

The chain is built from TRBV27 and TRBJ2-7, with 7 bases lining up with TRBD2. The length of the CDR3 is 14 residues. The J segment lost 2 bases and the V segment lost 5 bases, leaving 6 bases of the junction unmatched. Germline loops: CDR1 MNHEY, CDR2 SMNVEV (reference sequence). The CDR3 here is CASSGRDGTYEQYF. CDR3 nucleotide sequence: TGTGCCAGCAGTGGGAGGGACGGTACCTACGAGCAGTACTTC.

The chain has TRBV7-6 and TRBJ2-5; D is uncertain. The CDR3 has 12 amino acids. Trimming took 1 base from V and 5 from J, leaving 5 bases between them. Germline V gene lookup returns CDR1 SGHVS and CDR2 FNYEAQ. The CDR3, as DNA: TGTGCCAGCAGCTTAGGCAGCGAGACCCAGTACTTC. Translation: CASSLGSETQYF.

This clone was picked up one time. The J gene is TRBJ1-3, the V gene TRBV14; the D is unclear. V lost 1 base to trimming and J lost 4 bases, with 14 bases between them. The germline V gene has CDR1 SGHDN and CDR2 FVKESK. This CDR3 is built from 16 residues. The CDR3 loop is CASSQGSLYSGNTIYF. The CDR3 DNA sequence: TGTGCCAGCAGCCAAGGATCCCTTTACAGCGGAAACACCATATATTTT. The full variable domain, completed using reference TRBV14 and TRBJ1-3, is EAGVTQFPSHSVIEKGQTVTLRCDPISGHDNLYWYRRVMGKEIKFLLHFVKESKQDESGMPNNRFLAERTGGTYSTLKVQPAELEDSGVYFCASSQGSLYSGNTIYFGEGSWLTVV.

The V and J genes are TRBV7-6 and TRBJ1-4, with 10 bases lining up with TRBD1. Germline-derived CDR1 and CDR2 are SGHVS and FNYEAQ. The CDR3 runs 15 residues. V lost 8 bases and J lost 6; bases outside the gene matches: 9. DNA for the CDR3: TGTGCCAGCTCCAACGTCGGGACAGGGGATGAAAAACTGTTTTTT. Residues: CASSNVGTGDEKLFF.

V gene TRBV11-2 combines with J gene TRBJ1-1, with a possible D match to TRBD1 (5 bases). The CDR3 sequence is 14 residues long. The ends were cut back, 1 base at V and 2 bases at J, with 8 bases in the middle. CDR1 and CDR2 (germline): SGHAT, FQNNGV. CDR3 amino acids: CASSLARGNTEAFF. The DNA of the CDR3 is TGTGCCAGCAGCTTAGCTAGGGGTAACACTGAAGCTTTCTTT.

The rearrangement uses TRBV28 and TRBJ2-7, with 10 bases matching TRBD1. V dropped 10 bases and J dropped 5; count of bases not matched to a gene: 5. CDR3 length: 12 residues. Germline assignment: CDR1 MDHEN and CDR2 SYDVKM. Here the CDR3 reads CATGTGENEQYF. As DNA, the CDR3 is TGTGCCACCGGGACAGGGGAAAACGAGCAGTACTTC.

V usage is TRBV9 and J usage is TRBJ1-3, with 7 bases that match TRBD1. After removal of 4 bases from V and 0 bases from J, the junction contained 10 bases not matched to a gene. The CDR3 runs 17 residues. Germline V gene data show CDR1 as SGDLS and CDR2 as YYNGEE. The CDR3 sequence: CASSSRGQLPSGNTIYF. DNA of the CDR3: TGTGCCAGCAGCTCGAGGGGACAGCTTCCCTCTGGAAACACCATATATTTT.

The V call is TRBV10-3, the J call TRBJ1-5; maybe TRBD1 (5 bases). Germline V CDR1 and CDR2: ENHRY, SYGVKD. Trimming left V 8 bases short and J 7 bases short, with 15 bases between. The CDR3 has 13 amino acids. The CDR3: CAIQRGEEQPQHF. The CDR3 DNA reads TGTGCCATCCAACGGGGGGAAGAACAGCCCCAGCATTTT.

J is TRBJ2-3 and V is TRBV5-1; 8 bases agree with TRBD1. The CDR3 extends over 14 amino acids. CDR1 is SGHRS, CDR2 YFSETQ, per germline. J gave up 3 bases and V 4 bases, and 4 bases lay outside the gene matches. DNA of the CDR3: TGCGCCAGCAGCGGCGGACAGGGAACAGATACGCAGTATTTT. Its protein is CASSGGQGTDTQYF.

This rearrangement joins TRBV7-9 to TRBJ1-1, with D hard to call. V shed 6 bases and J shed 4 bases, with 9 bases lying between them. Germline V gives CDR1 SEHNR, CDR2 FQNEAQ (reference sequence). The CDR3 totals 12 residues. CDR3 DNA: TGTGCCAGCAGTCAGTGGGGCACTGAAGCTTTCTTT. It translates to CASSQWGTEAFF.

This clone was counted only a few times. The chain recombines TRBV10-3 with TRBJ2-1, with 11 bases matching TRBD2. The CDR3 runs to 14 residues. The J segment lost 4 bases and the V segment lost 10 bases, leaving 6 bases of the junction unmatched. CDR1 and CDR2 from the germline V gene are ENHRY and SYGVKD. Here the CDR3 DNA reads TGTGCCACAAATAGCGGGGGGGATTACAATGAGCAGTTCTTC. Translation gives CATNSGGDYNEQFF.

The V gene is TRBV5-4, the J gene TRBJ2-5; 10 bases align to TRBD2. The CDR3 has 15 amino acids. Germline V lookup: CDR1 SGHNT, CDR2 YYREEE (reference sequence). V trimming: 1 base; J trimming: 5 bases; junction bases outside the gene matches: 5. CDR3 sequence reads: CASSLSLAGAETQYF. The CDR3 DNA sequence: TGTGCCAGCAGCTTGTCGCTAGCGGGGGCCGAGACCCAGTACTTC. Full variable domain (outside the CDR3, taken from reference TRBV5-4 and TRBJ2-5): ETGVTQSPTHLIKTRGQQVTLRCSSQSGHNTVSWYQQALGQGPQFIFQYYREEENGRGNFPPRFSGLQFPNYSSELNVNALELDDSALYLCASSLSLAGAETQYFGPGTRLLVL.